The rows below give T cell receptor beta chains drawn from one sample of a study of identical twins. In TCRdb, the 5' RACE reads were re-called with MiXCR into one record per CDR3 protein. The table has some 760,000 distinct CDR3 sequences, roughly 18% seen once. This sample also belongs to another study, concerning T cells expressing NK-cell markers.

The source material was PBMCs. These receptors originate from a woman between 18 and 30 years old in good health. The CDR3 runs from the conserved cysteine through the conserved F or W. A D gene is named only where the DNA matches it firmly. Clone size appears in some rows only: once, few, many, or a class for an expanded clone.

abundance	d_gene	v_gene	j_gene	CDR3aa	CDR3nt
few	TRBD1	TRBV12-5	TRBJ1-2	CASGWNRGSGYTF	TGTGCTAGTGGTTGGAACAGGGGAAGCGGCTACACCTTC
few	TRBD2	TRBV20-1	TRBJ2-7	CSASRAGGAGEQYF	TGCAGTGCTAGTCGAGCGGGGGGGGCTGGCGAGCAGTACTTC
-	-	TRBV7-9	TRBJ2-2	CASSFPQGGNTGELFF	TGTGCCAGCAGCTTCCCGCAGGGAGGGAACACCGGGGAGCTGTTTTTT
-	-	TRBV3-1	TRBJ1-5	CASSQDTSSNQPQHF	TGTGCCAGCAGCCAAGATACGTCCAGCAATCAGCCCCAGCATTTT
few	TRBD2	TRBV9	TRBJ2-7	CASSVVGTSGDEQYF	TGTGCCAGCAGCGTAGTAGGGACTAGCGGGGACGAGCAGTACTTC
-	-	TRBV6-1	TRBJ2-4	CASSTMIKNIQYF	TGTGCCAGCAGCACGATGATTAAAAACATTCAGTACTTC
-	-	TRBV6-6	TRBJ1-3	CASGPRQGNTIYF	TGTGCCAGCGGACCGCGACAGGGAAACACCATATATTTT
-	-	TRBV29-1	TRBJ2-3	CSVVKGADTQYF	TGCAGCGTTGTCAAGGGCGCAGATACGCAGTATTTT
-	-	TRBV11-3	TRBJ2-7	CASSLAPTDVYEQYF	TGTGCCAGCAGCCTAGCCCCAACGGACGTCTACGAGCAGTACTTC
many	-	TRBV12-3/TRBV12-4	TRBJ2-3	CASTTHPDTQYF	TGTGCCAGCACCACCCACCCAGATACGCAGTATTTT
-	TRBD2	TRBV12-3/TRBV12-4	TRBJ2-5	CASSWLASGGRVETQYF	TGTGCCAGCAGTTGGTTGGCTAGCGGGGGGAGAGTTGAGACCCAGTACTTC
few	-	TRBV5-1	TRBJ2-2	CASRSSPTGELFF	TGCGCCAGCAGGTCTAGCCCCACCGGGGAGCTGTTTTTT
-	TRBD1	TRBV2	TRBJ2-1	CASSEAGQGDNEQFF	TGTGCCAGCAGTGAAGCTGGGCAGGGGGACAATGAGCAGTTCTTC
-	-	TRBV5-1	TRBJ2-3	CASFGSPSTDTQYF	TGCGCCAGCTTTGGATCCCCTAGCACAGATACGCAGTATTTT
few	TRBD1	TRBV7-2	TRBJ2-1	CASSSGQGPYNEQFF	TGTGCCAGCAGCTCGGGACAGGGACCTTACAATGAGCAGTTCTTC
few	-	TRBV12-3/TRBV12-4	TRBJ2-1	CASRATGTFYNEQFF	TGTGCCAGCAGGGCCACCGGGACATTCTACAATGAGCAGTTCTTC
few	TRBD1	TRBV5-4	TRBJ1-2	CASSVGQFNYGYTF	TGTGCCAGCAGCGTGGGACAGTTTAACTATGGCTACACCTTC
few	TRBD1	TRBV5-5	TRBJ2-7	CASSTTLRPGTGINEQYF	TGTGCCAGCAGCACTACGCTGCGACCCGGGACAGGGATCAACGAGCAGTACTTC
-	TRBD2	TRBV15	TRBJ2-1	CATSSQRGGWYEQFF	TGTGCCACCAGCAGCCAGCGGGGGGGCTGGTATGAGCAGTTCTTC
few	-	TRBV6-5	TRBJ2-1	CASSLTPVDEQFF	TGTGCCAGCAGCTTGACTCCTGTCGATGAGCAGTTCTTC
-	TRBD2	TRBV4-3	TRBJ2-1	CASSQDRGTSGRGNEQFF	TGCGCCAGCAGCCAAGACCGGGGGACTAGCGGGAGGGGGAATGAGCAGTTCTTC
few	TRBD2	TRBV18	TRBJ2-1	CASSPSGRAGNEQFF	TGTGCCAGCTCACCGAGCGGGAGGGCCGGCAATGAGCAGTTCTTC
-	TRBD1	TRBV20-1	TRBJ2-5	CSARTGWEQETQYF	TGCAGTGCACGGACAGGGTGGGAGCAAGAGACCCAGTACTTC
-	-	TRBV6-5	TRBJ2-5	CASSYSASLKTQYF	TGTGCCAGCAGTTACTCGGCTAGTCTGAAGACCCAGTACTTC
few	-	TRBV2	TRBJ2-5	CAFPGLRGETQYF	TGTGCCTTCCCGGGTCTTCGAGGGGAGACCCAGTACTTC
many	-	TRBV5-1	TRBJ2-5	CASSRGILKRGETQYF	TGCGCCAGCAGCCGCGGCATTCTAAAGAGAGGGGAGACCCAGTACTTC
many	-	TRBV7-9	TRBJ1-2	CASSLGEAGYTF	TGTGCCAGCAGCCTAGGCGAGGCTGGCTACACCTTC
few	-	TRBV5-1	TRBJ2-3	CASSLAEMGPLIGTQYF	TGCGCCAGCAGCTTGGCCGAAATGGGGCCCCTTATTGGTACGCAGTATTTT
few	TRBD1	TRBV15	TRBJ1-1	CATSRGTGSGTEAFF	TGTGCCACCAGCAGAGGGACAGGGAGTGGCACTGAAGCTTTCTTT
many	TRBD2	TRBV24-1	TRBJ2-1	CATSDAGTSSYNEQFF	TGTGCCACCAGTGACGCCGGGACTAGCTCCTACAATGAGCAGTTCTTC
few	-	TRBV7-9	TRBJ2-2	CASSSGTGSRAGELFF	TGTGCCAGCAGCTCGGGAACAGGGTCCAGGGCCGGGGAGCTGTTTTTT
-	TRBD2	TRBV5-1	TRBJ2-5	CASSFGLAGLQETQYF	TGCGCCAGCAGCTTCGGACTAGCGGGACTCCAAGAGACCCAGTACTTC
few	TRBD1	TRBV30	TRBJ2-3	CAWSLDRDTQYF	TGTGCCTGGAGTCTGGACAGGGATACGCAGTATTTT
few	-	TRBV6-1	TRBJ2-1	CASSTNRGTFNEQFF	TGTGCCAGCAGTACCAACCGGGGGACTTTTAATGAGCAGTTCTTC
-	TRBD2	TRBV29-1	TRBJ2-2	CSVPRGTLDTGELFF	TGCAGCGTCCCGCGGGGGACCCTTGACACCGGGGAGCTGTTTTTT
few	TRBD1	TRBV20-1	TRBJ2-1	CSAGARDRGNNEQFF	TGCAGCGCCGGGGCTCGGGACAGGGGAAACAATGAGCAGTTCTTC
many	TRBD1	TRBV20-1	TRBJ2-2	CSASGQDRAGELFF	TGCAGTGCTAGCGGACAGGATCGGGCCGGGGAGCTGTTTTTT
many	TRBD1	TRBV7-2	TRBJ2-2	CASSLSPTGAGELFF	TGTGCCAGCAGCTTAAGTCCCACAGGGGCCGGGGAGCTGTTTTTT
few	-	TRBV5-6	TRBJ2-4	CASAVATKNIQYF	TGTGCCAGCGCGGTGGCAACCAAAAACATTCAGTACTTC
-	-	TRBV2	TRBJ2-1	CASSVWGGWDTSYNEQFF	TGTGCCAGCAGTGTTTGGGGCGGGTGGGACACAAGCTACAATGAGCAGTTCTTC
-	TRBD1	TRBV5-1	TRBJ1-5	CASSLDGTANQPQHF	TGCGCCAGCAGCTTGGATGGGACAGCTAATCAGCCCCAGCATTTT
-	TRBD2	TRBV6-5	TRBJ2-3	CASSYLSGRADTQYF	TGTGCCAGCAGTTACTTGAGCGGGAGGGCAGATACGCAGTATTTT
-	-	TRBV12-3/TRBV12-4	TRBJ1-1	CASNRGRGVGKAFF	TGTGCCAGCAACCGTGGGCGGGGGGTAGGAAAAGCTTTCTTT
many	-	TRBV5-5	TRBJ1-5	CASSFRGLGNQPQHF	TGTGCCAGCAGCTTTCGGGGCTTGGGCAATCAGCCCCAGCATTTT
few	-	TRBV2	TRBJ1-5	CASSRGRHSNQPQHF	TGTGCCAGCAGTAGGGGGAGGCATAGCAATCAGCCCCAGCATTTT
few	-	TRBV12-3/TRBV12-4	TRBJ2-3	CASSLDSGPTQYF	TGTGCCAGCAGTTTAGATAGCGGACCCACGCAGTATTTT
few	TRBD2	TRBV10-1	TRBJ2-3	CASSDRASGSGTDTQYF	TGCGCCAGCAGTGATAGGGCTAGCGGGAGTGGCACAGATACGCAGTATTTT
few	TRBD2	TRBV20-1	TRBJ2-2	CSAFSGRGTGELFF	TGCAGTGCTTTTAGCGGGAGGGGTACCGGGGAGCTGTTTTTT
-	-	TRBV2	TRBJ2-7	CASSAHAGEQYF	TGTGCCAGCAGTGCCCACGCGGGCGAGCAGTACTTC
-	-	TRBV24-1	TRBJ2-2	CATSDPRVAGTGELFF	TGTGCCACCAGTGATCCCCGGGTCGCGGGGACCGGGGAGCTGTTTTTT
-	-	TRBV12-3/TRBV12-4	TRBJ2-3	CASSFRPDTQYF	TGTGCCAGCAGTTTCCGGCCAGATACGCAGTATTTT
-	TRBD2	TRBV20-1	TRBJ2-1	CSVTSGGINYNEQFF	TGCAGTGTTACTAGCGGGGGGATAAACTACAATGAGCAGTTCTTC
-	-	TRBV4-3	TRBJ1-6	CAGSPDGGRNSPLHF	TGCGCCGGCAGCCCCGACGGGGGTAGGAATTCACCCCTCCACTTT
-	TRBD2	TRBV18	TRBJ2-3	CASSLQAGGITDTQYF	TGTGCCAGCTCACTGCAAGCGGGAGGGATCACAGATACGCAGTATTTT
few	-	TRBV5-1	TRBJ2-3	CASSFRRTDTQYF	TGCGCCAGCAGCTTTCGTAGAACAGATACGCAGTATTTT